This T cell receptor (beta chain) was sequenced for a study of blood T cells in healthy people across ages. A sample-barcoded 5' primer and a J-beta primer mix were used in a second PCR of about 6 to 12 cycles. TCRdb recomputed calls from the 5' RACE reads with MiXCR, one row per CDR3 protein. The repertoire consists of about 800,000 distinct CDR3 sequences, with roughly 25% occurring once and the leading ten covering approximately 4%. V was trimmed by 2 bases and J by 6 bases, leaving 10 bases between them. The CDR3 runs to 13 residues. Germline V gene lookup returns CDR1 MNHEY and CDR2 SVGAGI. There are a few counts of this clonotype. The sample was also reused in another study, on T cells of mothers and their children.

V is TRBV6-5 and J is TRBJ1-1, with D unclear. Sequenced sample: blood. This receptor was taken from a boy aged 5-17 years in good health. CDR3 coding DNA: TGTGCCAGCAGTTACGGAAAGGGCGCTGAAGCTTTCTTT. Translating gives CASSYGKGAEAFF.